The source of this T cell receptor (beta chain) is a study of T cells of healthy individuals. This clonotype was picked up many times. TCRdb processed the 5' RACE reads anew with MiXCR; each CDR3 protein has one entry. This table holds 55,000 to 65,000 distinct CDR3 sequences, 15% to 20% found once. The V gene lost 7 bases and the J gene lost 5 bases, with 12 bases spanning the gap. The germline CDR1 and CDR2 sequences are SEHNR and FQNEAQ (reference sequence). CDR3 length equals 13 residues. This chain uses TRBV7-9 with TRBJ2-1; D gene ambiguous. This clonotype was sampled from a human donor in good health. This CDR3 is CASTQVSHNEQFF. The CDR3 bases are TGTGCCAGCACCCAGGTGTCCCACAATGAGCAGTTCTTC.